A single T cell receptor beta chain is shown here with its context. Its antigen is still unknown. These data come from a study of shared clonotypes between healthy human individuals. Notes on the study in general: Naive CD4 clonotypes overlapped across a few donors at approximately 5.3%.

Here immunoSEQ multiplex PCR was the method, and the copy in TCRdb shows in-frame clones only, minus some. The repertoire holds some 660,000 clones, with around 78% as singletons. V shed 3 bases, J shed 4 bases, and the junction held 10 bases outside the gene matches. The CDR3 is 16 residues long. Germline V lookup: CDR1 KGHSH, CDR2 LQKENI. Sequencing was carried out using memory CD4+ T cells sorted from blood. Subset: CD45RA-negative fraction. The receptor's source is a woman in her twenties or thirties in good health. The chain combines TRBV18 with TRBJ2-3, with 7 bases lining up with TRBD1. The CDR3 DNA sequence: TGTGCCAGCTCACCGGGACAGCCCTTGAGAGCAGATACGCAGTATTTT. The encoded protein is CASSPGQPLRADTQYF. Filled out from reference TRBV18 and TRBJ2-3, the complete variable domain reads NAGVMQNPRHLVRRRGQEARLRCSPMKGHSHVYWYRQLPEEGLKFMVYLQKENIIDESGMPKERFSAEFPKEGPSILRIQQVVRGDSAAYFCASSPGQPLRADTQYFGPGTRLTVL.